Sequencing of this TCR beta chain was carried out in a study of control samples from healthy donors and cancer patients. The V gene end was trimmed by 2 bases and the J gene end by 4 bases; junction bases not matched to a gene: 8. The CDR3 contains 15 residues. The germline gives CDR1 MNHEY, CDR2 SVGAGI. TCRdb's table, derived via immunoSEQ multiplex PCR, lists solely in-frame clones and lacks some. The sample table sets out some 180,000 clones. The source material was blood. The source is a woman aged 25 to 39 in good health. The chain carries TRBV6-5 and TRBJ2-7, with 7 bases matching TRBD2. The CDR3: CASSYAPSSGYEQYF. The CDR3 DNA reads as TGTGCCAGCAGTTACGCCCCTTCTAGCGGTTACGAGCAGTACTTC.